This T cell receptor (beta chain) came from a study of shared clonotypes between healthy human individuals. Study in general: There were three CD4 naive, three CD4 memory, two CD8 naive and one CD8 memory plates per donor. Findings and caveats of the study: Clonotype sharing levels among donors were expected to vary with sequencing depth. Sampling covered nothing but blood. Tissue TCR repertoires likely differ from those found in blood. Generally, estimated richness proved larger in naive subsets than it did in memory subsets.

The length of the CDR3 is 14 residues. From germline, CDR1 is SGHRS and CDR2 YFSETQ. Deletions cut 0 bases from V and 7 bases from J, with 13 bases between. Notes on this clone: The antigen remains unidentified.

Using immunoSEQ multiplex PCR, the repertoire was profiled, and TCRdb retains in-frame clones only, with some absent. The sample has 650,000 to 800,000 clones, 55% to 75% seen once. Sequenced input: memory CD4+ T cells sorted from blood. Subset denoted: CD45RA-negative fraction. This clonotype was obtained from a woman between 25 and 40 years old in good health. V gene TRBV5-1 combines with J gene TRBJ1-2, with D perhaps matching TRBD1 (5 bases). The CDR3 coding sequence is TGCGCCAGCAGCTTGGTCGTAGGGGCCTCTGGCTACACCTTC. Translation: CASSLVVGASGYTF.